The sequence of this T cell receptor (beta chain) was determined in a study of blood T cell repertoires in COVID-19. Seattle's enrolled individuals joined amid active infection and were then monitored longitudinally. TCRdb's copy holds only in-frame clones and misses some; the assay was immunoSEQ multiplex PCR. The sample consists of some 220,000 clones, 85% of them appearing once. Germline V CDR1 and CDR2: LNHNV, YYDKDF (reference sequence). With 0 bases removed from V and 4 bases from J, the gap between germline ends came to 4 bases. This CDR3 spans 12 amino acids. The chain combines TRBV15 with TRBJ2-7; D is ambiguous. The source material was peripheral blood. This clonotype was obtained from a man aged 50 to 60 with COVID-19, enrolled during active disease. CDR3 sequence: CATSRDRYEQYF. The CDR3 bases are TGTGCCACCAGCAGAGATCGTTACGAGCAGTACTTC.